This TCR beta chain was identified during a study of blood T cells in healthy people across ages. Study-level background: Template switching recovered approximately one barcoded beta molecule for every two T cells.

A sample-barcoded 5' primer and a J-beta primer mix were used in a second PCR of roughly 7 to 12 cycles. Unique molecular identifiers of 12 random nucleotides labeled each cDNA. One entry per CDR3 protein, called by TCRdb with MiXCR from the 5' RACE reads. This sample yields about 650,000 distinct CDR3 sequences, of which 32% are seen a single time; 15% belongs to the top ten. Points from the study as a whole: There were more naive CD4+ cells and higher diversity in long-lived donors than in aged donors.

This clonotype was observed at least ten times. Its target is not known. No fewer than 5.5 micrograms of total RNA were isolated from every sample. This TCR was sampled from an elderly woman in good health. Sequences were obtained from blood.

The CDR3 region has the DNA TGCGCCAGCAGCCTGGACGCATACTACGAGCAGTACTTC. Its translation is CASSLDAYYEQYF. The V gene is TRBV5-1, the J gene TRBJ2-7; D is uncertain. V shed 4 bases and J shed 3 bases, with 11 bases lying between them. CDR1 is SGHRS, CDR2 YFSETQ, per germline. CDR3 length: 13 residues.